The 4 T cell receptor beta chains below come from one sample, sequenced in a study of control samples from healthy donors and cancer patients. Produced via immunoSEQ multiplex PCR; TCRdb's table is partial and in-frame only. The top ten clones hold 5.7% of a sample with tens of thousands of clones, roughly 84% of them seen once. The specimen sequenced was blood. These receptors were taken from a woman aged 45-60 years in good health.

V is TRBV6-5 and J is TRBJ1-6, with D perhaps matching TRBD1 (5 bases). The CDR3 runs to 14 residues. Between the trimmed V and J ends, which lost 7 bases and 7 bases, there was a span of 14 bases. Germline lookup yields CDR1 MNHEY and CDR2 SVGAGI. Here the CDR3 reads CASNLGGRNSPLHF. CDR3 nucleotides: TGTGCCAGCAATCTGGGGGGTCGGAATTCACCCCTCCACTTT.

The chain couples TRBV27 to TRBJ2-7; tentatively, D is TRBD1 or TRBD2 (5 bases each). V was cut by 4 bases and J by 3 bases, with 16 bases left in between. Germline loops: CDR1 MNHEY, CDR2 SMNVEV (reference sequence). The CDR3 sequence is 15 residues long. CDR3 sequence reads: CASSSTGTALYEQYF. The CDR3 nucleotides are TGTGCCAGCAGTTCGACCGGGACCGCCCTCTACGAGCAGTACTTC.

The chain joins TRBV2 to TRBJ1-2; D is uncertain. V shed 6 bases and J shed 5 bases, with 16 bases lying between them. CDR1 SNHLY and CDR2 FYNNEI come from the germline V gene. The CDR3 has 14 amino acids. The CDR3 sequence is CASRGLVGSYGYTF. The CDR3 DNA sequence: TGTGCCAGCAGGGGTTTAGTGGGGTCGTATGGCTACACCTTC. The full variable domain, rest sourced from reference TRBV2 and TRBJ1-2, is EPEVTQTPSHQVTQMGQEVILRCVPISNHLYFYWYRQILGQKVEFLVSFYNNEISEKSEIFDDQFSVERPDGSNFTLKIRSTKLEDSAMYFCASRGLVGSYGYTFGSGTRLTVV.

The rearrangement links TRBV5-1 to TRBJ2-3, with D maybe TRBD2 (6 bases). V lost 0 bases and J 5 bases, leaving 10 bases between the germline ends. This CDR3 has 14 residues. Germline V gene sequence: CDR1 SGHRS, CDR2 YFSETQ. The CDR3 loop is CASSLGGVGDTQYF. CDR3 coding DNA: TGCGCCAGCAGCTTGGGCGGGGTTGGAGATACGCAGTATTTT.